These 31 T cell receptor beta chains came from one sample sequenced in a study of cytomegalovirus exposure and HLA in healthy donors. Primers: 60 Vbeta forward and 13 Jbeta reverse. Using immunoSEQ multiplex PCR, the repertoire was profiled, and TCRdb retains in-frame clones only, with some absent. Seen here are 200,000 to 250,000 clones, 60% to 80% observed once, and the top ten hold around 4%. The sample was PBMCs. These receptors were obtained from a male donor in good health and CMV-seronegative.

This chain links TRBV18 with TRBJ1-4; 8 nucleotides line up with TRBD1. The germline CDR1 and CDR2 sequences are KGHSH and LQKENI. The V and J ends lost 4 bases and 7 bases, in that order; junction bases with no gene match: 14. There are 17 residues in the CDR3. The CDR3 region has the DNA TGTGCCAGCTCACTAAAAGGACAGGGCAGCGTATTTGAAAAACTGTTTTTT. Amino acid sequence: CASSLKGQGSVFEKLFF.

The chain combines TRBV7-3 with TRBJ2-1, with 9 bases aligning to TRBD2. CDR3 length: 16 residues. V lost 1 base and J lost 3; bases outside the gene matches: 4. The germline V gene encodes CDR1 SGHTA and CDR2 FQGTGA. CDR3 loop: CASSLRGTSNYNEQFF. The CDR3 bases are TGTGCCAGCAGCTTAAGAGGGACTAGCAACTACAATGAGCAGTTCTTC.

In its sample, this clone was seen once. The V gene is TRBV5-1, the J gene TRBJ1-1, with D unresolved. This CDR3 has 14 amino acids. V gave up 0 bases and J gave up 2 bases, with 8 bases separating them. Germline V CDR1 and CDR2: SGHRS, YFSETQ. The CDR3, as DNA: TGCGCCAGCAGCTTGGCCGCGGGAAACACTGAAGCTTTCTTT. Translated, it gives CASSLAAGNTEAFF. Complete variable domain (other parts from reference TRBV5-1 and TRBJ1-1): KAGVTQTPRYLIKTRGQQVTLSCSPISGHRSVSWYQQTPGQGLQFLFEYFSETQRNKGNFPGRFSGRQFSNSRSEMNVSTLELGDSALYLCASSLAAGNTEAFFGQGTRLTVV.

The table lists this clone with a count of one. The V gene is TRBV6-5, the J gene TRBJ2-1, with 8 bases aligning to TRBD1. The germline gives CDR1 MNHEY, CDR2 SVGAGI. V was clipped by 5 bases and J by 5 bases; unmatched bases: 8. CDR3 size: 15 residues. DNA for the CDR3: TGTGCCAGCAGTCACGGACAGGGTTGGGACAATGAGCAGTTCTTC. It encodes CASSHGQGWDNEQFF.

As to this clone: A junction end diverges from the germline sequence, so it may reflect a read error. The rearrangement joins TRBV7-9 to TRBJ2-5; D is uncertain. From germline, CDR1 is SEHNR and CDR2 FQNEAQ (reference sequence). CDR3 length equals 13 residues. As DNA, the CDR3 is TGTGCCAGCAGCTCGACTTTGCAAGGGACCCAGTACTTC. Protein: CASSSTLQGTQYF.

The chain carries TRBV27 and TRBJ2-7; tentative D call: TRBD1 (5 bases). This CDR3 region has 13 residues. Trimming shortened V by 5 bases and J by 4 bases, and 12 bases separated the two germline ends. Germline-derived CDR1 and CDR2 are MNHEY and SMNVEV (reference sequence). CDR3 in DNA: TGTGCCAGCAGTGTACACGACAGTTACGAGCAGTACTTC. Its translation: CASSVHDSYEQYF.

The J gene is TRBJ2-5, the V gene TRBV7-3; TRBD2 matches 7 bases. Gene TRBJ2-7 matches the end of the DNA better, so the J call may be wrong. Germline V CDR1 and CDR2: SGHTA, FQGTGA. The length of the CDR3 is 15 residues. This CDR3 reads CASSIEAGPAYEQYF. The CDR3 coding sequence is TGTGCCAGCAGCATTGAAGCGGGACCAGCCTACGAGCAGTACTTC.

The rearrangement joins TRBV6-1 to TRBJ2-7; D gene ambiguous. V lost 0 bases, J lost 1 base, and 10 bases lay in between. This CDR3 spans 15 amino acids. The germline CDR1 and CDR2 sequences are MNHNS and SASEGT. CDR3 loop: CASSEAQVWSYEQYF. The DNA for the CDR3 is TGTGCCAGCAGTGAAGCTCAGGTTTGGTCCTACGAGCAGTACTTC.

This clone was observed a few times. This chain joins TRBV5-8 and TRBJ2-7; D may be TRBD1 (5 bases). There are 13 residues in the CDR3. CDR1 is SGHTS and CDR2 is YDEGEE in the germline V gene. Trimming stripped 0 bases from V and 11 bases from J, with 15 bases between. CDR3 DNA: TGTGCCAGCAGCTTGGCCTCGGTGGGGCAGGAGTACTTC. Amino acid sequence: CASSLASVGQEYF.

The V call is TRBV27, the J call TRBJ1-5, with D possibly being TRBD1 (5 bases). Trimming stripped 2 bases from V and 4 bases from J, with 12 bases between. The CDR3 spans 15 residues. The V gene's germline CDR1 is MNHEY and CDR2 SMNVEV (reference sequence). This CDR3 reads CASSLGRTHNQPQHF. CDR3 bases: TGTGCCAGCAGTTTAGGACGGACACATAATCAGCCCCAGCATTTT.

This clone was detected once. A read error may account for a junction end that differs from germline. Different DNA sequences within this sample yield the same CDR3. The genes are TRBV6-5 and TRBJ2-2; D is undetermined. The germline gives CDR1 MNHEY, CDR2 SVGAGI. The CDR3 covers 14 residues. CDR3: CASNPTMNTGELFF. CDR3 nucleotide sequence: TGTGCTAGCAACCCCACTATGAACACCGGGGAGCTGTTTTTT.

This chain joins TRBV19 and TRBJ2-1; D may be TRBD2 (6 bases). CDR1 is LNHDA, CDR2 SQIVND, per germline (reference sequence). The CDR3 length is 16 residues. Trimming took off 1 base at V and 9 bases at J, with 19 bases between the two ends. The CDR3 sequence is CASSIVGTSTIREQFF. Here the CDR3 DNA reads TGTGCCAGTAGTATAGTAGGCACTAGCACGATTCGTGAGCAGTTCTTC.

CDR3: CASSYAGGRGGYTF. For the CDR3, the DNA is TGTGCCAGCAGTTACGCGGGGGGTCGGGGTGGCTACACCTTC. The chain couples TRBV6-5 to TRBJ1-2; TRBD1 might be the D (5 bases). The CDR3 totals 14 residues. Trimming removed 2 bases at V and 7 bases at J, with 14 bases between. CDR1 and CDR2 from the germline V gene are MNHEY and SVGAGI.

The chain joins TRBV6-5 to TRBJ1-2, with D perhaps matching TRBD1 (6 bases). V lost 0 bases and J lost 3, with 8 bases in between. CDR1 and CDR2 from the germline V gene are MNHEY and SVGAGI. CDR3 length: 14 amino acids. The CDR3, as DNA: TGTGCCAGCAGTTACTCCACAGGGTACTATGGCTACACCTTC. It yields the protein CASSYSTGYYGYTF.

The V gene is TRBV5-1, the J gene TRBJ2-5; 7 nucleotides match TRBD2. Unmatched junction bases numbered 9, after V lost 3 bases and J lost 1 base. The CDR3 runs to 16 residues. Germline V gene lookup returns CDR1 SGHRS and CDR2 YFSETQ. CDR3 in amino acids: CASSSSILAAQETQYF. The CDR3 DNA sequence: TGCGCCAGCAGCTCTAGTATTCTAGCGGCCCAAGAGACCCAGTACTTC. Full variable domain (outside the CDR3, taken from reference TRBV5-1 and TRBJ2-5): KAGVTQTPRYLIKTRGQQVTLSCSPISGHRSVSWYQQTPGQGLQFLFEYFSETQRNKGNFPGRFSGRQFSNSRSEMNVSTLELGDSALYLCASSSSILAAQETQYFGPGTRLLVL.

The rearrangement uses TRBV5-1 and TRBJ1-6, with D unclear. CDR1 SGHRS and CDR2 YFSETQ come from the germline V gene. The CDR3 covers 13 residues. Trimming removed 0 bases at V and 13 bases at J, with 11 bases between. CDR3 DNA: TGCGCCAGCAGCTTGGACAGCATTTTTCCCCTCCACTTT. This encodes CASSLDSIFPLHF.

This clone was counted between two and nine times. This chain joins TRBV27 and TRBJ2-3; unclear D gene. CDR1 is MNHEY and CDR2 is SMNVEV in the germline V gene (reference sequence). The germline V and J ends were trimmed by 2 bases and 0 bases, with 6 bases remaining between them. CDR3 length equals 14 residues. CDR3 nucleotide sequence: TGTGCCAGCAGTTTAGGGCTTAGCACAGATACGCAGTATTTT. Protein: CASSLGLSTDTQYF.

This clone was seen a handful of times. The V and J genes are TRBV4-1 and TRBJ2-3; 8 nucleotides line up with TRBD2. The germline gives CDR1 MGHRA, CDR2 YSYEKL. The CDR3 covers 17 residues. With V trimmed by 0 bases and J by 2 bases, 7 bases remained unmatched. CDR3 region: CASSQDVVLADTDTQYF. CDR3 DNA sequence: TGCGCCAGCAGCCAAGACGTCGTACTAGCGGACACAGATACGCAGTATTTT.

In its sample, this clone was seen once. This chain connects TRBV10-3 to TRBJ2-7, with no clear D. The CDR3 sequence is 12 residues long. The ends were cut back, 3 bases at V and 0 bases at J, with 3 bases in the middle. Germline values: CDR1 ENHRY, CDR2 SYGVKD. The CDR3 here is CAISDISYEQYF. DNA of the CDR3: TGTGCCATCAGTGACATCTCCTACGAGCAGTACTTC.

The rearrangement uses TRBV19 and TRBJ1-2, with a weak D call TRBD1 (5 bases). V lost 11 bases and J 0 bases, leaving 10 bases between the germline ends. The CDR3 is made up of 12 amino acids. CDR1 LNHDA and CDR2 SQIVND come from the germline V gene (reference sequence). The CDR3 bases are TGTGCCGTGCGACAGCCTAACTATGGCTACACCTTC. Amino acids: CAVRQPNYGYTF.

This chain uses TRBV6-6 with TRBJ1-5, with D maybe TRBD1 (5 bases). The CDR3 consists of 14 residues. Per the germline V gene, CDR1 is MNHNY and CDR2 is SVGAGI (reference sequence). The V end was cut by 5 bases, the J end by 6 bases, with 14 bases between. CDR3: CASSLGGVRQPQHF. For the CDR3, the DNA is TGTGCCAGCAGTCTGGGGGGGGTCCGTCAGCCCCAGCATTTT.

The CDR3 DNA reads TGTGCCAGCAGCTCCGCAGGGGGCGGGAATCAGCCCCAGCATTTT. It translates to CASSSAGGGNQPQHF. The rearrangement joins TRBV6-5 to TRBJ1-5, with 8 bases matching TRBD1. Looked up from germline, CDR1 is MNHEY and CDR2 is SVGAGI. J lost 4 bases, V lost 6 bases, and 8 bases had no gene match. The CDR3 has 15 residues.

CDR3 coding DNA: TGTGCCAGCAGTTCCCCCGACAGGGGGGAGGAAAAACTGTTTTTT. It is translated as CASSSPDRGEEKLFF. The chain links TRBV27 to TRBJ1-4; 9 bases align to TRBD1. The CDR3 covers 15 residues. The ends lost 4 bases at V and 8 bases at J; junction bases unmatched: 8. CDR1 and CDR2 from the germline V gene are MNHEY and SMNVEV (reference sequence).

V and J are TRBV4-1 and TRBJ2-7, with D maybe TRBD1 (5 bases). The V and J ends lost 0 bases and 5 bases respectively, with 11 bases between them. Germline-derived CDR1 and CDR2 are MGHRA and YSYEKL. This CDR3 contains 14 residues. The CDR3 protein is CASSQEQVGHEQYF. CDR3 DNA sequence: TGCGCCAGCAGCCAAGAACAGGTCGGCCACGAGCAGTACTTC.

The chain links TRBV15 to TRBJ2-1; 11 bases are a match to TRBD2. Germline CDR1 is LNHNV and CDR2 is YYDKDF (reference sequence). With V trimmed by 5 bases and J by 13 bases, 10 bases remained unmatched. The CDR3 spans 14 residues. The CDR3 DNA reads as TGTGCCACCAGCTTCCGGACTAGCGGGTCCTTACAGTTCTTC. Amino acids: CATSFRTSGSLQFF.

This clone has just a few counts. The CDR3 DNA reads as TGTGCTAGTGCCCTGGGACTAGCGAACACAGATACGCAGTATTTT. Its translation is CASALGLANTDTQYF. This sequence joins TRBV12-5 and TRBJ2-3; 10 positions match TRBD2. The germline V gene encodes CDR1 LGHNT and CDR2 FRNRAP. The CDR3 runs 15 residues. The V segment lost 7 bases and the J segment 2 bases; nucleotides outside the gene matches: 6. The whole variable domain, remainder taken from reference TRBV12-5 and TRBJ2-3, is DARVTQTPRHKVTEMGQEVTMRCQPILGHNTVFWYRQTMMQGLELLAYFRNRAPLDDSGMPKDRFSAEMPDATLATLKIQPSEPRDSAVYFCASALGLANTDTQYFGPGTRLTVL.

The chain is built from TRBV9 and TRBJ1-4, with D uncertain. Per the germline V gene, CDR1 is SGDLS and CDR2 is YYNGEE. The CDR3 consists of 14 residues. Trimming removed 2 bases at V and 7 bases at J, with 12 bases between. The CDR3 DNA is TGTGCCAGCAGCGTGGGCTTATCTTCTGAAAAACTGTTTTTT. It yields the protein CASSVGLSSEKLFF.

The chain has TRBV28 and TRBJ1-3; 7 bases match TRBD1. Germline CDR1 and CDR2: MDHEN and SYDVKM. The CDR3 is 14 amino acids. V was pared by 6 bases and J by 2 bases, with 4 bases of the junction left unmatched. CDR3 coding DNA: TGTGCCAGCAGAGCAGGACAGGCTGGAAACACCATATATTTT. Protein: CASRAGQAGNTIYF.

The chain joins TRBV7-3 to TRBJ2-1, with D unclear. Per the germline V gene, CDR1 is SGHTA and CDR2 is FQGTGA. The CDR3 totals 13 residues. The V gene lost 5 bases and the J gene lost 8 bases, with 13 bases spanning the gap. CDR3: CASSPQHPYEQFF. The DNA for the CDR3 is TGTGCCAGCAGCCCACAACATCCCTATGAGCAGTTCTTC.

Comments on this clone: The identical CDR3 is also encoded by other nucleotide sequences in the sample. The chain has TRBV5-1 and TRBJ2-3, with D possibly being TRBD1 (6 bases). Trimming pared 5 bases from V and 1 base from J, leaving 11 bases between. This CDR3 contains 14 residues. Germline loops: CDR1 SGHRS, CDR2 YFSETQ. The CDR3 here is CASRRSGGTDTQYF. The CDR3 DNA sequence: TGCGCCAGCAGAAGGTCAGGGGGCACAGATACGCAGTATTTT.

The rearrangement joins TRBV19 to TRBJ2-1, with TRBD2 identical over 8 bases. V shed 0 bases and J 7 bases; nucleotides not matched to a gene: 8. The CDR3 length is 16 residues. The germline V gene encodes CDR1 LNHDA and CDR2 SQIVND (reference sequence). In DNA form, the CDR3 reads TGTGCCAGTAGTATAGATCTAAGCGGGAGCCCGAATGAGCAGTTCTTC. It codes for CASSIDLSGSPNEQFF.